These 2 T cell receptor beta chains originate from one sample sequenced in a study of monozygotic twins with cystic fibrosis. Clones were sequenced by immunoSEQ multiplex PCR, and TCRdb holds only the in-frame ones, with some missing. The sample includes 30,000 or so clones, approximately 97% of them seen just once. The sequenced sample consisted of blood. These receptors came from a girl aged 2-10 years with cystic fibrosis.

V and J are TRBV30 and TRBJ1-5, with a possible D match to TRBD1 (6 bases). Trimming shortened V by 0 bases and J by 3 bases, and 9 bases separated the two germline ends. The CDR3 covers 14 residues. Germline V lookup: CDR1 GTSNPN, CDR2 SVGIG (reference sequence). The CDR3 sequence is CAWSVGQHNQPQHF. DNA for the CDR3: TGTGCCTGGAGTGTAGGACAGCACAATCAGCCCCAGCATTTT.

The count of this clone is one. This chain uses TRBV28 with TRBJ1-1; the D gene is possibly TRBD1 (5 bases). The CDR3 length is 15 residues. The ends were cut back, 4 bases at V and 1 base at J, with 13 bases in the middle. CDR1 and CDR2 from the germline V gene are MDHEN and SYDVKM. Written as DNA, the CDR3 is TGTGCCAGCAGTTCGCCTGGGGGGGGGAACACTGAAGCTTTCTTT. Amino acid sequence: CASSSPGGGNTEAFF.